This T cell receptor beta chain was sequenced for a study of shared clonotypes between healthy human individuals. Whole-study context: CD8 memory received one plate per donor, CD8 naive two, CD4 memory three and CD4 naive three. Points from the study as a whole: Clonotype sharing among the donors was expected to vary with sequencing depth.

As to this clone: The antigen remains unidentified.

Generated by immunoSEQ multiplex PCR, the TCRdb table keeps only in-frame clones and is missing some. Seen here are some 2,100,000 clones, about 92% observed once, and the top ten hold under 2%. Positively selected for CCR7, the CD45RO-negative cells used as naive CD8 cells excluded terminally differentiated effector memory CD45RA+ cells. The source is a man aged 18 to 29 in good health. Some clones in this sample may be carry-over from other donors' samples. The sequenced sample was naive CD8+ T cells from PBMCs.

CDR3 sequence reads: CASSLAASGRGGELFF. The DNA for the CDR3 is TGTGCCAGCAGCTTAGCCGCTAGCGGGAGAGGCGGGGAGCTGTTTTTT. This chain links TRBV7-8 with TRBJ2-2, with TRBD2 matching 10 bases. The trim removed 0 bases at V and 7 bases at J, leaving 5 bases unmatched. Germline V gives CDR1 SGHVS, CDR2 FQNEAQ. The CDR3 is 16 residues long. The variable domain in full, completed from reference TRBV7-8 and TRBJ2-2, reads GAGVSQSPRYKVAKRGQDVALRCDPISGHVSLFWYQQALGQGPEFLTYFQNEAQLDKSGLPSDRFFAERPEGSVSTLKIQRTQQEDSAVYLCASSLAASGRGGELFFGEGSRLTVL.